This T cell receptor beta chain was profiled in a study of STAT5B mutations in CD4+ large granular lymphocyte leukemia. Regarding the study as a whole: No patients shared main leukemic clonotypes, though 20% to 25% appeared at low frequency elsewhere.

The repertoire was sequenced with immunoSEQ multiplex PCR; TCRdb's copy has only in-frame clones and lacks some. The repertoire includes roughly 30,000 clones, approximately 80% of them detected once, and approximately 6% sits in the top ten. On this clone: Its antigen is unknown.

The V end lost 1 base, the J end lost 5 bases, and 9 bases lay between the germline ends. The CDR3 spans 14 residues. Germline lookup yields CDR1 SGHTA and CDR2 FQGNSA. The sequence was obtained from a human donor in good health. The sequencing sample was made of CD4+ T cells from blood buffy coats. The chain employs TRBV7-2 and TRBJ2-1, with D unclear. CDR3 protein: CASSLEVKHNEQFF. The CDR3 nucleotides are TGTGCCAGCAGCTTAGAAGTCAAACACAATGAGCAGTTCTTC.